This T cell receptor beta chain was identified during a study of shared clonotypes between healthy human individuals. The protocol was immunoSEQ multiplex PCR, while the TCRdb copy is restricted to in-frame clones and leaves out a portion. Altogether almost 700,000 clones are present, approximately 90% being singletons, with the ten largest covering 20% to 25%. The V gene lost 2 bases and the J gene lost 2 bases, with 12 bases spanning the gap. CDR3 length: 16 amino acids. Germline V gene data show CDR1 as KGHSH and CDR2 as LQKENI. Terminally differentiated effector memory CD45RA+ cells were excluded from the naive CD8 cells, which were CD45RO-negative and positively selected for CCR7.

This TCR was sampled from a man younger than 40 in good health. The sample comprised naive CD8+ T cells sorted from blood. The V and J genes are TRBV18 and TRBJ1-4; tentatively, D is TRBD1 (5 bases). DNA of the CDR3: TGTGCCAGCTCACCAGCCCCCGGGACGACTAATGAAAAACTGTTTTTT. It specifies CASSPAPGTTNEKLFF.